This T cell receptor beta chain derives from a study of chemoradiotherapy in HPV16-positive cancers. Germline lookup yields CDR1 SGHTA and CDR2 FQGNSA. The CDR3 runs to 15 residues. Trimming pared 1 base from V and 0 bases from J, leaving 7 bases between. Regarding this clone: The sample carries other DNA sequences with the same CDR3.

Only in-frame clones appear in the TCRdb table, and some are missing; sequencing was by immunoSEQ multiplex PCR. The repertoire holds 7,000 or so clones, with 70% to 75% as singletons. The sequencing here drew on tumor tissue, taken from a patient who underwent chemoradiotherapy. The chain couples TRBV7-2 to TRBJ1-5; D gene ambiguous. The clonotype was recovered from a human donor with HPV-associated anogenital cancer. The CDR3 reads CASSLVTDSNQPQHF. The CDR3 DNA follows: TGTGCCAGCAGCTTAGTAACGGATAGCAATCAGCCCCAGCATTTT. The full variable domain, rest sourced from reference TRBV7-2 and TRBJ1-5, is GAGVSQSPSNKVTEKGKDVELRCDPISGHTALYWYRQSLGQGLEFLIYFQGNSAPDKSGLPSDRFSAERTGGSVSTLTIQRTQQEDSAVYLCASSLVTDSNQPQHFGDGTRLSIL.